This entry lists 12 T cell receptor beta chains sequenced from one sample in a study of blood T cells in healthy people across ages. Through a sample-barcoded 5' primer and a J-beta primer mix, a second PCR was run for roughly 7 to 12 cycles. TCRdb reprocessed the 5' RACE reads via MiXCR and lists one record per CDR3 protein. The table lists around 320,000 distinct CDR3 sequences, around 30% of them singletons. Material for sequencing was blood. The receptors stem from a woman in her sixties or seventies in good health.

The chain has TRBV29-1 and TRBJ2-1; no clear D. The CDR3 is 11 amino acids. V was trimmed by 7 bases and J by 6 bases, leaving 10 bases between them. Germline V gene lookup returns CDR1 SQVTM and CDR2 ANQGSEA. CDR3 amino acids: CSGDFGNEQFF. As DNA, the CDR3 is TGCAGCGGTGATTTTGGCAATGAGCAGTTCTTC.

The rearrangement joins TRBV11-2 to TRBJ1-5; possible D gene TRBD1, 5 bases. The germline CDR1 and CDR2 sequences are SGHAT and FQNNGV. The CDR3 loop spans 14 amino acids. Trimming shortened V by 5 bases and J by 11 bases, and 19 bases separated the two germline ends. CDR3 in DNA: TGTGCCAGCAGCGAACGACATGGCACGGGGGCCCAGCATTTT. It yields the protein CASSERHGTGAQHF.

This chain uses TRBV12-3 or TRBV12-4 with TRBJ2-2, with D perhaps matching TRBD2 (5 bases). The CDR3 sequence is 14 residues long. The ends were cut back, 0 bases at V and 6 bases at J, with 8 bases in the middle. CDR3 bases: TGTGCCAGCAGTTTAGCATCCGGGGCCGGGGAGCTGTTTTTT. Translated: CASSLASGAGELFF.

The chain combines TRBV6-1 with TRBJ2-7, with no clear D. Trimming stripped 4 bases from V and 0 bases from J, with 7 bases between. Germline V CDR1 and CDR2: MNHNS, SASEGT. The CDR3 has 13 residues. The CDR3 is CASSVGLSYEQYF. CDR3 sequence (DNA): TGTGCCAGCAGTGTAGGCCTCTCCTACGAGCAGTACTTC.

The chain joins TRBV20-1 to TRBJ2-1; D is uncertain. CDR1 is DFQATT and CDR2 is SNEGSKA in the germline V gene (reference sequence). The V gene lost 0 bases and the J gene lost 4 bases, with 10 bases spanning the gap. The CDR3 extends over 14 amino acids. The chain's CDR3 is CSARERSLYNEQFF. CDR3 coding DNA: TGCAGTGCTAGAGAGCGGAGTCTTTACAATGAGCAGTTCTTC.

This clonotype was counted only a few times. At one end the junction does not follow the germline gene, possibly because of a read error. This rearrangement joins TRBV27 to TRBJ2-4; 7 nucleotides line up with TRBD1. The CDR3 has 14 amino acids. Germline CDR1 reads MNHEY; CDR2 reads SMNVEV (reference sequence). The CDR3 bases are TGTGCTAGCAGTGAGGGACAGAGGACTGACATTCAGTACTTC. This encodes CASSEGQRTDIQYF.

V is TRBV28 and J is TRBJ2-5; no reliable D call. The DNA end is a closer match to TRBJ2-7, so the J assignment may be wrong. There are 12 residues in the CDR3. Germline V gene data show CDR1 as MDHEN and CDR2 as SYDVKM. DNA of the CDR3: TGTGCCAGCAGTTTCCCGAACTACGAGCAGTACTTC. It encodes CASSFPNYEQYF.

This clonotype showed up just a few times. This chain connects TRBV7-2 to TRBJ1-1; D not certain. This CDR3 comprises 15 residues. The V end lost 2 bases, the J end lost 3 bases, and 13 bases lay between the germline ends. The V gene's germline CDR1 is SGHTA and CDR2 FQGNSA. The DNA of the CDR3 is TGTGCCAGCAGCTTAAATAGGTGGGGTTACACTGAAGCTTTCTTT. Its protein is CASSLNRWGYTEAFF.

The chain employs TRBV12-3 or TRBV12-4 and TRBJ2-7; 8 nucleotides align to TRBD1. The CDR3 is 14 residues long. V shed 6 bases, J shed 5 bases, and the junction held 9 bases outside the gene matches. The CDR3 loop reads CASRPGQGGNEQYF. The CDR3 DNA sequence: TGTGCCAGCAGACCAGGACAGGGTGGGAACGAGCAGTACTTC.

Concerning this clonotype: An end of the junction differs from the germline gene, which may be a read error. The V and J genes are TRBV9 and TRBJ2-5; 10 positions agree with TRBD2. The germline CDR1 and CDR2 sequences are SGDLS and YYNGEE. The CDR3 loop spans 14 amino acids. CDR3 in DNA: TGTGCCTGCAGCTTAGTAGCGGGAGGAGAGACCCAGTACTTC. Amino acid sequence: CACSLVAGGETQYF.

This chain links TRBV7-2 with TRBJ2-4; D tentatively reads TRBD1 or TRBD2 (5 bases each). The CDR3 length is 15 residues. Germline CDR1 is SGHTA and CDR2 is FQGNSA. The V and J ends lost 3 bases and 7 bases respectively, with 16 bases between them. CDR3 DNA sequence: TGTGCCAGCAGCTTCCTTCGGGACGCCAGCAACATTCAGTACTTC. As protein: CASSFLRDASNIQYF. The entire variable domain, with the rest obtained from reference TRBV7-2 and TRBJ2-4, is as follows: GAGVSQSPSNKVTEKGKDVELRCDPISGHTALYWYRQSLGQGLEFLIYFQGNSAPDKSGLPSDRFSAERTGGSVSTLTIQRTQQEDSAVYLCASSFLRDASNIQYFGAGTRLSVL.

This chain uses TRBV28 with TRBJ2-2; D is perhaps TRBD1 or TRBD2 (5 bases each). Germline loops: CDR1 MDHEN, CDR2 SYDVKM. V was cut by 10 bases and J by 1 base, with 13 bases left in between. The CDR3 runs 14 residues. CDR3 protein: CAIAGALNTGELFF. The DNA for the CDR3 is TGTGCCATCGCCGGGGCCCTGAACACCGGGGAGCTGTTTTTT.